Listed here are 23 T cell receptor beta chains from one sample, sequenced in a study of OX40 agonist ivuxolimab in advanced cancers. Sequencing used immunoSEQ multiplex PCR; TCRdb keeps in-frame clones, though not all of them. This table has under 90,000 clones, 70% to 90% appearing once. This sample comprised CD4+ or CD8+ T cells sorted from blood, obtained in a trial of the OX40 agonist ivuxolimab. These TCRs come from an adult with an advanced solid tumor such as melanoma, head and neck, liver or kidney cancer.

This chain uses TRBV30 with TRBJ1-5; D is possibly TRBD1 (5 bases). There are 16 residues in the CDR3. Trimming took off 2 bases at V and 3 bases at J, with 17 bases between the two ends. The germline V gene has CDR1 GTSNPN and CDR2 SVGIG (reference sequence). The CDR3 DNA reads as TGTGCCTGGAGTCCCCGAGCGCGGGGCCACAATCAGCCCCAGCATTTT. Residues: CAWSPRARGHNQPQHF. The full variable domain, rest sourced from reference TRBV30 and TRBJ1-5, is SQTIHQWPATLVQPVGSPLSLECTVEGTSNPNLYWYRQAAGRGLQLLFYSVGIGQISSEVPQNLSASRPQDRQFILSSKKLLLSDSGFYLCAWSPRARGHNQPQHFGDGTRLSIL.

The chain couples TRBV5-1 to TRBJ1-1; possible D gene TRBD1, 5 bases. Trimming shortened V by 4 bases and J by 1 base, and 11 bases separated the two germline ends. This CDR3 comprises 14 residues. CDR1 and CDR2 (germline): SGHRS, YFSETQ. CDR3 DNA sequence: TGCGCCAGCAGCCCACAAGGACAGAACACTGAAGCTTTCTTT. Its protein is CASSPQGQNTEAFF.

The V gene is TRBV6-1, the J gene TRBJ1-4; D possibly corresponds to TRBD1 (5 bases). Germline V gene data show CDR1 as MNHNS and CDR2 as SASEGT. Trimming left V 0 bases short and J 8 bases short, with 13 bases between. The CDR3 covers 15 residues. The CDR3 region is CASSEAGQGKEKLFF. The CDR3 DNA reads TGTGCCAGCAGTGAAGCAGGGCAGGGTAAAGAAAAACTGTTTTTT.

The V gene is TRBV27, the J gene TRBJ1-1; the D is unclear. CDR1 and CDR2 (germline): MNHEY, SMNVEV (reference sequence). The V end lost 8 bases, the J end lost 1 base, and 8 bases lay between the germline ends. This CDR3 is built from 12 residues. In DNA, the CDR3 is TGTGCCAGCTGGCAGTGGAACACTGAAGCTTTCTTT. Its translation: CASWQWNTEAFF.

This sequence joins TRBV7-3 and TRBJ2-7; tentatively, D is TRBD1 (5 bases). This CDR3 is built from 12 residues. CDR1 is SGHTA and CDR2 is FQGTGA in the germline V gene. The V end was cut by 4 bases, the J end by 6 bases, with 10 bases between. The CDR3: CASSSYQGEQYF. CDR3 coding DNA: TGTGCCAGCAGCTCCTACCAGGGCGAGCAGTACTTC.

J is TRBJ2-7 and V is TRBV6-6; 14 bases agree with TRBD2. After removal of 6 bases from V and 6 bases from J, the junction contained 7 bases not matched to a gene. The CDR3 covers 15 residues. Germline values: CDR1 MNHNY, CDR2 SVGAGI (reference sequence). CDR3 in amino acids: CASRPGLAGVFEQYF. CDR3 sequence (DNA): TGTGCCAGCAGACCGGGACTAGCGGGAGTTTTCGAGCAGTACTTC.

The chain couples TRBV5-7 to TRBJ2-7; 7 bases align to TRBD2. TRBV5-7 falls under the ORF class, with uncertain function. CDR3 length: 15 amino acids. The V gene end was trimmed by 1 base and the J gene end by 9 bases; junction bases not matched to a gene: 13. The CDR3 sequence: CASSLLERDGGTQYF. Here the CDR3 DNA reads TGTGCCAGCAGCTTGCTTGAGCGGGACGGAGGAACGCAGTACTTC.

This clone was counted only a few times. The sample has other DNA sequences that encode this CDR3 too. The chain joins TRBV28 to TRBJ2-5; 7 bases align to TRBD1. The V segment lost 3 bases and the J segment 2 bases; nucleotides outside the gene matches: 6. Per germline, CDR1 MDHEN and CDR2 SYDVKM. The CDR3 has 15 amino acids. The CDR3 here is CASSFPGTAQETQYF. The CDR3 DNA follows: TGTGCCAGCAGTTTCCCCGGGACAGCGCAAGAGACCCAGTACTTC.

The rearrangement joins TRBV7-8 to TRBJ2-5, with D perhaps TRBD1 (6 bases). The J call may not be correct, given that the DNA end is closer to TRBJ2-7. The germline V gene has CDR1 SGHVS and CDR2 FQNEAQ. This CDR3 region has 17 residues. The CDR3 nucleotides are TGTGCCAGCAGCTTAGCCTCCTCCGACAGGCACTCCTACGAGCAGTACTTC. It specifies CASSLASSDRHSYEQYF.

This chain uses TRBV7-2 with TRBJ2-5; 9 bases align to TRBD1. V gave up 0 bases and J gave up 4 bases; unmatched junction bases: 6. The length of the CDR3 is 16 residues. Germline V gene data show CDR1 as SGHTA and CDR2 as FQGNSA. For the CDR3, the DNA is TGTGCCAGCAGCTTAGCGCCACAGGGGGCGGGAGAGACCCAGTACTTC. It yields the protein CASSLAPQGAGETQYF.

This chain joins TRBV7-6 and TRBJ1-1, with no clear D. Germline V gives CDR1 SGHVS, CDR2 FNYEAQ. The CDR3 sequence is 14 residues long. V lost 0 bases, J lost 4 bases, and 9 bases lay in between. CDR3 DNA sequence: TGTGCCAGCAGCTTAGCTTCGGGGAGCACTGAAGCTTTCTTT. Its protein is CASSLASGSTEAFF.

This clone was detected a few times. This CDR3 is CASRFYRGTSNTIYF. DNA of the CDR3: TGTGCCAGCCGATTCTACAGGGGAACGAGTAACACCATATATTTT. The chain links TRBV6-1 to TRBJ1-3; TRBD1 matches at 7 bases. The CDR3 has 15 amino acids. Germline CDR1 and CDR2: MNHNS and SASEGT. V shed 8 bases, J shed 7 bases, and the junction held 14 bases outside the gene matches.

The CDR3 bases are TGTGCCAGCAGTTTAGGCAGGGGATTTGAAAAACTGTTTTTT. It encodes CASSLGRGFEKLFF. This chain joins TRBV28 and TRBJ1-4; maybe TRBD1 (6 bases). CDR1 is MDHEN and CDR2 is SYDVKM in the germline V gene. The CDR3 spans 14 residues. Trimming pared 2 bases from V and 7 bases from J, leaving 11 bases between.

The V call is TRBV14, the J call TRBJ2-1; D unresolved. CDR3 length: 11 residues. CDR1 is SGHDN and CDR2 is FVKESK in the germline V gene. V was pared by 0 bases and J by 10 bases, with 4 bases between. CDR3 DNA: TGTGCCAGCAGCCAAGAATGGGAGCAGTTCTTC. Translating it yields CASSQEWEQFF. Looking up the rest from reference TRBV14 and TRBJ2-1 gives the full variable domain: EAGVTQFPSHSVIEKGQTVTLRCDPISGHDNLYWYRRVMGKEIKFLLHFVKESKQDESGMPNNRFLAERTGGTYSTLKVQPAELEDSGVYFCASSQEWEQFFGPGTRLTVL.

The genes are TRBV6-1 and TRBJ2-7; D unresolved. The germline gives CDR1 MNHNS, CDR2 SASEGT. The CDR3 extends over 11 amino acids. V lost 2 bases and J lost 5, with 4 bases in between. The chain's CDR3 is CASSEWDEQYF. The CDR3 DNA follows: TGTGCCAGCAGTGAATGGGACGAGCAGTACTTC.

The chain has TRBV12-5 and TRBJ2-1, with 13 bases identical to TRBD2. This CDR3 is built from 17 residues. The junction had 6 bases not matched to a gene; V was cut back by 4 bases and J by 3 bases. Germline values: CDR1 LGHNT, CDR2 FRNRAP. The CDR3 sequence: CASGSHTSGRVYNEQFF. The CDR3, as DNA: TGTGCTAGTGGTTCCCACACTAGCGGGAGGGTCTACAATGAGCAGTTCTTC. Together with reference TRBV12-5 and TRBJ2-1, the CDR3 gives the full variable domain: DARVTQTPRHKVTEMGQEVTMRCQPILGHNTVFWYRQTMMQGLELLAYFRNRAPLDDSGMPKDRFSAEMPDATLATLKIQPSEPRDSAVYFCASGSHTSGRVYNEQFFGPGTRLTVL.

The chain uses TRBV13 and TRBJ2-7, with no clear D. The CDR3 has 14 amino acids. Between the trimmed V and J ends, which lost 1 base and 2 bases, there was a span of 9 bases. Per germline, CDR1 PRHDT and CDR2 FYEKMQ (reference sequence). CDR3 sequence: CASSLVTVTYEQYF. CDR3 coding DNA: TGTGCCAGCAGCTTAGTCACAGTTACCTACGAGCAGTACTTC.

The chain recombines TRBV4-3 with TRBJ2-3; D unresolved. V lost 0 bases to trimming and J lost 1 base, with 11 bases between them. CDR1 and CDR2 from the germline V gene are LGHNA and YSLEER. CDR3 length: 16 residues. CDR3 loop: CASSQDLGLGTDTQYF. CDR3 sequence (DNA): TGCGCCAGCAGCCAAGATCTGGGTTTAGGCACAGATACGCAGTATTTT.

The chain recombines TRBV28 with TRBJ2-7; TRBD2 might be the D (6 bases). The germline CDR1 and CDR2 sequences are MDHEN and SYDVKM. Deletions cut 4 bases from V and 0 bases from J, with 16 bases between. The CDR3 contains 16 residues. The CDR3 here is CASSSPLGGTSYEQYF. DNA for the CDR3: TGTGCCAGCAGTTCCCCCCTAGGAGGGACCTCCTACGAGCAGTACTTC.

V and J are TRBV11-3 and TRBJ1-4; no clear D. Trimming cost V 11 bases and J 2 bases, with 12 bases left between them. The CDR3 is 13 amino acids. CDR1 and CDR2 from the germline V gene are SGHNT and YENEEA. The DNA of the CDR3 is TGTGCCCGTCCGTACGGGACTAATGAAAAACTGTTTTTT. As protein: CARPYGTNEKLFF.

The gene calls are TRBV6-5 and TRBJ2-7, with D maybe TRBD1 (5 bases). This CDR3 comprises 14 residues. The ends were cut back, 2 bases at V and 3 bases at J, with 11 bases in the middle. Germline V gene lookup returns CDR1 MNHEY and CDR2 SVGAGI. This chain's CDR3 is CASSYRGIYYEQYF. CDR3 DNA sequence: TGTGCCAGCAGTTACAGGGGCATTTACTACGAGCAGTACTTC.

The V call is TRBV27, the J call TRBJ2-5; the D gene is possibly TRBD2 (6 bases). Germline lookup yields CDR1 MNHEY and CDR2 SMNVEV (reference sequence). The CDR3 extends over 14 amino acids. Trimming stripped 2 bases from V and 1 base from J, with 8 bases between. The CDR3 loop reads CASSLGGAQETQYF. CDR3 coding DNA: TGTGCCAGCAGTTTAGGCGGGGCCCAAGAGACCCAGTACTTC.

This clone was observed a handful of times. The CDR3 is CASSSGLGNEKLFF. The CDR3 bases are TGTGCCAGCAGTTCAGGGTTGGGAAATGAAAAACTGTTTTTT. V usage is TRBV28 and J usage is TRBJ1-4, with D possibly being TRBD1 (5 bases). V lost 4 bases and J 5 bases, leaving 11 bases between the germline ends. The CDR3 is 14 residues long. CDR1 is MDHEN and CDR2 is SYDVKM in the germline V gene.